This T cell receptor beta chain was profiled in a study of blood T cell repertoires in COVID-19. In the study overall: Samples came from the United States, Italy and Spain, spanning acute and convalescent COVID-19. In each case, the material was cDNA or gDNA derived from T cells, B-cell-depleted T cells, or PBMCs.

V shed 5 bases and J 8 bases; nucleotides not matched to a gene: 19. The CDR3 totals 17 residues. CDR1 and CDR2 (germline): MNHEY, SVGEGT. Authors' analysis steps: Amplifying reference gene primers gave estimates of nucleated cell counts. Produced via immunoSEQ multiplex PCR; TCRdb's table is partial and in-frame only. For V, J and clone size, that table is used; D and trimming come from the DNA. This sample has some 240,000 clones, with 84% found just once. The rearrangement uses TRBV6-2 or TRBV6-3 and TRBJ1-2, with TRBD1 matching 8 bases. The sequenced material came from peripheral blood. The clonotype comes from a woman in her forties who had recovered from COVID-19. CDR3 sequence (DNA): TGTGCCAGCAGTACTCTGACAGGGGACCTTCTTTTTCGCGGCTACACCTTC. Residues: CASSTLTGDLLFRGYTF.